This T cell receptor (beta chain) was documented in a study of shared clonotypes between healthy human individuals. Deep was the level used in running the assay. Method: immunoSEQ multiplex PCR; TCRdb's copy keeps in-frame clones and lacks some. Of fewer than 600,000 clones detected, 70% to 80% appear once; the ten largest clones hold around 13%. The TCR sequence derives from a middle-aged woman in good health. Some clones in this sample may be carry-over from other donors' samples. The source material was PBMCs.

The CDR3 nucleotides read TGCAGCGTTGAGGGGACAGGGGGCGCGGTCACTGAAGCTTTCTTT. It specifies CSVEGTGGAVTEAFF. This sequence joins TRBV29-1 and TRBJ1-1; 12 bases match TRBD1. Germline trimming cut 3 bases from V and 4 bases from J; bases unmatched to any gene: 6. From germline, CDR1 is SQVTM and CDR2 ANQGSEA. The CDR3 contains 15 residues.